This T cell receptor beta chain was profiled in a study of cytomegalovirus exposure and HLA in healthy donors. PCR employed 60 Vbeta and 13 Jbeta primers. Generated by immunoSEQ multiplex PCR, the TCRdb table keeps only in-frame clones and is missing some. The sample holds roughly 100,000 clones, approximately 80% seen once. Trimming shortened V by 0 bases and J by 0 bases, and 5 bases separated the two germline ends. CDR1 is LGHNA and CDR2 is YSLEER in the germline V gene. This CDR3 is 14 amino acids long. What was sequenced was PBMCs. The TCR sequence derives from a woman aged 55-70 years in good health and CMV-seronegative. The rearrangement joins TRBV4-3 to TRBJ1-2; no reliable D call. The CDR3: CASSQDTANYGYTF. CDR3 nucleotide sequence: TGCGCCAGCAGCCAAGATACAGCTAACTATGGCTACACCTTC.